The clone carrying this TCR beta chain was recorded once. Only in-frame clones appear in the TCRdb table, and some are missing; sequencing was by immunoSEQ multiplex PCR. The sample carries under 300,000 clones, around 83% recorded once. The data were taken from a study of blood T cell repertoires in COVID-19. Whole-study context: Specimens from acute and convalescent COVID-19 originated in the United States, Italy and Spain. Sources were T cells, B-cell-depleted T cells, or PBMCs; the material itself was cDNA or gDNA.

The receptor comes from an elderly woman with acute or convalescent COVID-19. Source material: peripheral blood.

In DNA, the CDR3 is TGTGCCAGTAATCCGGGACAGGGGGTGTATCGCACAGATACGCAGTATTTT. Its translation: CASNPGQGVYRTDTQYF. This chain joins TRBV19 and TRBJ2-3; TRBD1 matches 11 bases. J was trimmed by 1 base and V by 7 bases; bases with no gene match: 10. Germline V gene lookup returns CDR1 LNHDA and CDR2 SQIVND (reference sequence). The CDR3 contains 17 residues. The full variable domain, in which reference TRBV19 and TRBJ2-3 provide the parts outside the CDR3, is DGGITQSPKYLFRKEGQNVTLSCEQNLNHDAMYWYRQDPGQGLRLIYYSQIVNDFQKGDIAEGYSVSREKKESFPLTVTSAQKNPTAFYLCASNPGQGVYRTDTQYFGPGTRLTVL.